This TCR beta chain was identified during a study of blood T cell repertoires in COVID-19. The wider study: Specimens from acute and convalescent COVID-19 originated in the United States, Italy and Spain. From T cells, B-cell-depleted T cells, or PBMCs came the material, which was cDNA or gDNA.

Per the original methods: Nucleated cell number was recorded as an estimate derived from reference gene primer amplification. Data came from immunoSEQ multiplex PCR; TCRdb stores just in-frame clones and leaves some out. The V and J calls and clone size are taken from that table; D and trimming were inferred from the DNA. Seen here are roughly 200,000 clones, approximately 88% observed once, and the top ten hold about 7%. Sequencing was performed on peripheral blood. This sequence originates from a man aged 35-49 years with acute or convalescent COVID-19.

CDR3: CASSWGQSFQETQYF. CDR3 DNA: TGTGCCAGCAGTTGGGGACAGTCCTTTCAAGAGACCCAGTACTTC. The genes are TRBV9 and TRBJ2-5; 7 bases agree with TRBD1. Germline CDR1 and CDR2: SGDLS and YYNGEE. This CDR3 contains 15 residues. With 5 bases clipped from V and 2 bases from J, the junction kept 9 bases outside the gene matches.